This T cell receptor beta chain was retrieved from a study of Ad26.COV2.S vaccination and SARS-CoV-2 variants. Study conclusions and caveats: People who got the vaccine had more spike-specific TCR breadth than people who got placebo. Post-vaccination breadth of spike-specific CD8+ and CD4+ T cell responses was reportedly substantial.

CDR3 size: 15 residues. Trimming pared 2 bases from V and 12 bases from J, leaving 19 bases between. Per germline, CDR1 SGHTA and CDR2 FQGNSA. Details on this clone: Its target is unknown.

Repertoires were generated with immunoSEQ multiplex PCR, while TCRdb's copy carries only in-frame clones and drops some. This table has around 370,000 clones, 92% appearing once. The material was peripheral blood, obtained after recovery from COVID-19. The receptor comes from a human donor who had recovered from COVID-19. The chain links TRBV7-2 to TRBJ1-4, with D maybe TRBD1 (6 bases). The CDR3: CASSLISGQLRELFF. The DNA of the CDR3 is TGTGCCAGCAGCTTAATCAGTGGACAGCTAAGGGAACTGTTTTTT.